This T cell receptor beta chain was recovered during a study of blood T cell repertoires in COVID-19. Study-wide context: PBMCs, B-cell-depleted T cells, or T cells provided the cDNA or gDNA that made up the material.

Original handling: Counts of nucleated cells, estimated from reference gene primer amplification, were obtained. The table came from immunoSEQ multiplex PCR; TCRdb's copy has only in-frame clones and leaves some out. Clone size and the V and J calls come from that table; the DNA yielded D and trimming. This sample has 200,000 to 250,000 clones, with about nine tenths found just once. Seattle patient enrollment occurred during active infection, with longitudinal follow-up thereafter. CDR3 size: 15 residues. Deletions cut 7 bases from V and 6 bases from J, with 18 bases between. From germline, CDR1 is SEHNR and CDR2 FQNEAQ (reference sequence).

Sequencing input: peripheral blood. The clonotype comes from a man aged 25 to 40 with COVID-19, enrolled during active disease. The chain joins TRBV7-9 to TRBJ2-2, with D possibly being TRBD1 (6 bases). CDR3 nucleotides: TGTGCCAGCAACGCCCTAGGGGGAGTCGCCGGGGAGCTGTTTTTT. Protein: CASNALGGVAGELFF.